Below, 26 T cell receptor beta chains from the same sample are listed, as sequenced in a study of T cell repertoires in cytomegalovirus infection (dated by TCRdb to between 2019 and 2020). Sequenced using an Illumina HiSeq 1500. Using fastp trimming at Q25 and MiXCR clonotype assembly, TCRdb reanalyzed the public sequencing data and kept in-frame beta chains. Every CDR3 protein is listed once, alongside the most common genes and DNA of its rows. This sample lists hundreds of thousands of distinct CDR3 sequences; roughly a sixth were detected once. Of the sample, 12% falls within the top ten clones. The specimen was PBMCs. The receptor source for this set is a human donor in good health (CMV status not recorded). Some clones in this sample may be carry-over from other donors' samples.

This clonotype was counted at least ten times. The V call is TRBV6-1, the J call TRBJ1-4, with 11 bases aligning to TRBD1. J lost 8 bases, V lost 7 bases, and 6 bases had no gene match. The CDR3 totals 14 residues. The germline V gene encodes CDR1 MNHNS and CDR2 SASEGT. The CDR3 protein is CASKGGTGGEKLFF. The CDR3, as DNA: TGTGCCAGCAAAGGAGGGACAGGGGGGGAAAAACTGTTTTTT.

As concerns this clonotype: A single base separates this from a much larger clone, so it may be a read error. This chain joins TRBV7-2 and TRBJ2-1; tentatively, D is TRBD1 (5 bases). Germline CDR1 SGHTA, CDR2 FQGNSA. V lost 1 base, J lost 6 bases, and 10 bases lay in between. This CDR3 comprises 14 residues. CDR3 protein: CASSLGGSINEQFF. The CDR3 DNA reads as TGTGCCAGCAGCTTAGGGGGCAGCATCAATGAGCAGTTCTTC.

This rearrangement joins TRBV6-1 to TRBJ2-7, with 11 bases that match TRBD2. The junction had 8 bases not matched to a gene; V was cut back by 8 bases and J by 2 bases. This CDR3 contains 15 residues. CDR1 and CDR2 from the germline V gene are MNHNS and SASEGT. For the CDR3, the DNA is TGTGCCAGCTGCCCAATAGCGGGGGGGCCCTACGAGCAGTACTTC. This encodes CASCPIAGGPYEQYF.

To note about this clonotype: One base away lies a much larger clone, so this may be a sequencing read error. The gene calls are TRBV28 and TRBJ2-3, with D perhaps assigned TRBD1 or TRBD2 (6 bases each). The germline V gene has CDR1 MDHEN and CDR2 SYDVKM. This CDR3 region has 20 residues. V was shortened by 4 bases and J by 4 bases, with 30 bases between the two germline ends. CDR3 DNA: TGTGCCAGCAGTTCTGGAACGGGGACTCCGGGACAAGCAGAGGCAGATACGCAGTATTTT. This gives the protein CASSSGTGTPGQAEADTQYF.

This clonotype was picked up many times. This rearrangement joins TRBV6-1 to TRBJ2-7; TRBD1 is a possible D gene (5 bases). Trimming pared 6 bases from V and 6 bases from J, leaving 15 bases between. Germline CDR1 MNHNS, CDR2 SASEGT. This CDR3 is 13 amino acids long. DNA of the CDR3: TGTGCCAGCAGGAAGGGGATTTCGGGCGAGCAGTACTTC. It translates to CASRKGISGEQYF.

The table lists this clonotype with many counts. V usage is TRBV25-1 and J usage is TRBJ2-2; D remains ambiguous. Trimming removed 3 bases from V and 6 bases from J, with 5 bases in between. The CDR3 is 12 amino acids. Germline values: CDR1 MGHDK, CDR2 SYGVNS. The CDR3 loop reads CASSEGSGELFF. As DNA, the CDR3 is TGTGCCAGCAGTGAGGGGTCCGGGGAGCTGTTTTTT.

J is TRBJ1-2 and V is TRBV7-9; TRBD1 matches 7 bases. This CDR3 is 15 amino acids long. V lost 2 bases, J lost 5 bases, and 8 bases stayed unmatched. Germline V gives CDR1 SEHNR, CDR2 FQNEAQ (reference sequence). Here the CDR3 DNA reads TGTGCCAGCAGCTTAAGGAGTCTGGGACAGTATGGCTACACCTTC. Amino acids: CASSLRSLGQYGYTF.

The chain joins TRBV20-1 to TRBJ2-7; perhaps TRBD1 as D (5 bases). Germline V gene lookup returns CDR1 DFQATT and CDR2 SNEGSKA (reference sequence). V was clipped by 1 base and J by 4 bases, with 26 bases between them. There are 18 residues in the CDR3. The CDR3 here is CSARALGHNRVGQYEQYF. CDR3 nucleotide sequence: TGCAGTGCTAGAGCCTTAGGACACAACCGAGTAGGGCAATACGAGCAGTACTTC.

V and J are TRBV4-2 and TRBJ1-2, with D possibly matching TRBD1 (5 bases). Germline V gene sequence: CDR1 LGHNA, CDR2 YNFKEQ. This CDR3 is 13 amino acids long. The germline V and J ends were trimmed by 4 bases and 5 bases, with 11 bases remaining between them. The CDR3 spells CASSPTVGYGYTF. The CDR3 nucleotides are TGTGCCAGCAGCCCGACAGTTGGATATGGCTACACCTTC.

This clonotype was seen repeatedly, ten times or more. The chain combines TRBV7-2 with TRBJ1-2, with 11 bases identical to TRBD1. The V gene end was trimmed by 5 bases and the J gene end by 8 bases; junction bases not matched to a gene: 4. Germline-derived CDR1 and CDR2 are SGHTA and FQGNSA. This CDR3 is built from 13 residues. CDR3 bases: TGTGCCAGCAGCCAGGGACAGGGGGGCGGCTACACCTTC. Translation: CASSQGQGGGYTF.

The chain employs TRBV7-9 and TRBJ2-7; D perhaps matches TRBD1 (5 bases). From germline, CDR1 is SEHNR and CDR2 FQNEAQ (reference sequence). The germline V and J ends were trimmed by 1 base and 3 bases, with 16 bases remaining between them. CDR3 length: 16 residues. The CDR3 spells CASSLVGAGFLYEQYF. DNA of the CDR3: TGTGCCAGCAGCTTAGTCGGAGCAGGGTTTCTCTACGAGCAGTACTTC.

The table lists this clonotype with a few counts. The V gene is TRBV27, the J gene TRBJ2-7, with a weak D call TRBD1 (6 bases). V lost 6 bases and J 7 bases, leaving 25 bases between the germline ends. The germline V gene encodes CDR1 MNHEY and CDR2 SMNVEV (reference sequence). The CDR3 is made up of 16 amino acids. CDR3 in amino acids: CASSSNNLGGPWEQYF. In DNA, the CDR3 is TGTGCCAGCAGCTCAAATAACCTAGGGGGTCCGTGGGAGCAGTACTTC.

This clonotype was counted only a few times. CDR3 in amino acids: CASSDSSGGMTQYF. Here the CDR3 DNA reads TGTGCCAGTAGTGATAGTAGCGGGGGGATGACCCAGTACTTC. The chain employs TRBV19 and TRBJ2-5; 10 bases align to TRBD2. This CDR3 is built from 14 residues. Germline lookup yields CDR1 LNHDA and CDR2 SQIVND (reference sequence). J was trimmed by 7 bases and V by 5 bases; bases with no gene match: 7.

This clonotype was seen many times. For the CDR3, the DNA is TGTGCCAGCAGCCTTGATGCTAGGTCCTATGGCTACACCTTC. This translates into CASSLDARSYGYTF. J is TRBJ1-2 and V is TRBV5-6; D uncertain. The length of the CDR3 is 14 residues. V was clipped by 4 bases and J by 4 bases, with 14 bases between them. The germline V gene has CDR1 SGHDT and CDR2 YYEEEE.

This clonotype was observed many times. This chain links TRBV4-3 with TRBJ1-6; unclear D gene. V lost 3 bases, J lost 0 bases, and 6 bases lay in between. Germline V gives CDR1 LGHNA, CDR2 YSLEER. The CDR3 length is 15 residues. The CDR3 bases are TGCGCCAGCAGCCAGTTGGGCTCCTATAATTCACCCCTCCACTTT. It encodes CASSQLGSYNSPLHF.

This clonotype was detected only a few times. The CDR3 DNA follows: TGTGCCAGCAGTGAAACTAGTTGGGGCACAGATACGCAGTATTTT. It encodes CASSETSWGTDTQYF. The chain uses TRBV2 and TRBJ2-3; a possible D gene is TRBD2 (5 bases). V was shortened by 2 bases and J by 1 base, with 10 bases between the two germline ends. The CDR3 covers 15 residues. Per the germline V gene, CDR1 is SNHLY and CDR2 is FYNNEI.

The CDR3 sequence is CASSLYRANYGYTF. CDR3 bases: TGCGCCAGCAGCCTATACAGGGCTAACTATGGCTACACCTTC. The chain links TRBV4-1 to TRBJ1-2, with D possibly being TRBD1 (6 bases). The CDR3 consists of 14 residues. Germline V lookup: CDR1 MGHRA, CDR2 YSYEKL. V lost 4 bases and J lost 0, with 9 bases in between.

This clonotype was detected a few times. The CDR3 bases are TGTGCCAGTAAGGTGCAGGGCGGTACCGGGGAGCTGTTTTTT. Its translation: CASKVQGGTGELFF. The V call is TRBV19, the J call TRBJ2-2; TRBD1 is a possible D gene (5 bases). Trimming left V 7 bases short and J 5 bases short, with 14 bases between. Germline-derived CDR1 and CDR2 are LNHDA and SQIVND (reference sequence). The CDR3 has 14 amino acids.

This clonotype was picked up a small number of times. This rearrangement joins TRBV7-8 to TRBJ2-1; tentative D call: TRBD1 (5 bases). Germline V gives CDR1 SGHVS, CDR2 FQNEAQ. The CDR3 spans 15 residues. Trimming removed 1 base at V and 5 bases at J, with 12 bases between. DNA for the CDR3: TGTGCCAGCAGCTTAGTGGCAGGGAACAACAATGAGCAGTTCTTC. Translating it yields CASSLVAGNNNEQFF.

This clonotype has a handful of counts. V and J are TRBV5-6 and TRBJ2-1, with a possible D match to TRBD2 (5 bases). The germline CDR1 and CDR2 sequences are SGHDT and YYEEEE. The V end lost 3 bases, the J end lost 6 bases, and 13 bases lay between the germline ends. CDR3 length equals 14 residues. The CDR3 DNA is TGTGCCAGCAGCTCCTGGACTTTCCCCAATGAGCAGTTCTTC. Translating gives CASSSWTFPNEQFF.

A few counts support this clonotype. The V call is TRBV28, the J call TRBJ1-6; D is possibly TRBD1 (6 bases). CDR1 is MDHEN, CDR2 SYDVKM, per germline. V was cut by 4 bases and J by 7 bases, with 14 bases left in between. The CDR3 consists of 15 residues. The CDR3 nucleotides are TGTGCCAGCAGTTCTCCTGGGGGCCGAAATTCACCCCTCCACTTT. Translation: CASSSPGGRNSPLHF.

This rearrangement joins TRBV18 to TRBJ1-4; D not resolved. The CDR3 runs 15 residues. Trimming removed 4 bases from V and 8 bases from J, with 17 bases in between. CDR1 and CDR2 from the germline V gene are KGHSH and LQKENI. CDR3 nucleotides: TGTGCCAGCTCACACCCCGAGGATCTTGGCGAAAAACTGTTTTTT. Amino acid sequence: CASSHPEDLGEKLFF.

A few counts support this clonotype. This chain joins TRBV20-1 and TRBJ1-2; 8 bases fit TRBD1. CDR1 and CDR2 from the germline V gene are DFQATT and SNEGSKA (reference sequence). With 5 bases clipped from V and 7 bases from J, the junction kept 12 bases outside the gene matches. The CDR3 consists of 14 residues. In DNA form, the CDR3 reads TGCAGTGCTTCTTTGGGACAGGCAGTTGGTGGCTACACCTTC. It codes for CSASLGQAVGGYTF.

The CDR3 is CASSPGGAYNQPQHF. The CDR3 region has the DNA TGTGCCAGCAGTCCCGGAGGGGCCTACAATCAGCCCCAGCATTTT. The chain joins TRBV28 to TRBJ1-5; TRBD1 might be the D (5 bases). Germline CDR1 and CDR2: MDHEN and SYDVKM. Trimming pared 5 bases from V and 3 bases from J, leaving 14 bases between. CDR3 size: 15 residues.

The table lists this clonotype with many counts. A read error may produce the germline difference seen at one junction end. The rearrangement joins TRBV7-8 to TRBJ1-2; D unresolved. CDR3 length: 12 residues. Germline V lookup: CDR1 SGHVS, CDR2 FQNEAQ. The CDR3: CASSSTPGLPNF. CDR3 nucleotide sequence: TGTGCCAGCAGCTCGACGCCCGGACTGCCAAATTTC.

For this clonotype: A much larger clone lies a single base off, so this may be a read error. J is TRBJ1-1 and V is TRBV7-4; a weak D match, TRBD1 (5 bases). Per the germline V gene, CDR1 is SGHVT and CDR2 is SQSDAQ. The CDR3 spans 13 residues. The V end was cut by 1 base, the J end by 5 bases, with 8 bases between. This CDR3 reads CASSLVWGTEAFF. CDR3 DNA sequence: TGTGCCAGCAGCTTAGTGTGGGGGACTGAAGCTTTCTTT.